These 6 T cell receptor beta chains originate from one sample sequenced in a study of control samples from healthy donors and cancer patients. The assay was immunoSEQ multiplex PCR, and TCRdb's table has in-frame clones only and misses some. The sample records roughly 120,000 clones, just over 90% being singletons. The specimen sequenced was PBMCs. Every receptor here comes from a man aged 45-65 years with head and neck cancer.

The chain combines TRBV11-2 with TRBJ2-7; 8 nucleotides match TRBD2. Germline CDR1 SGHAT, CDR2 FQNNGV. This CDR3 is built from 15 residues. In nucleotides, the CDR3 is TGTGCTCTGCGGGGGGCGGGGGGTCGCTCCTACGAGCAGTACTTC. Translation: CALRGAGGRSYEQYF.

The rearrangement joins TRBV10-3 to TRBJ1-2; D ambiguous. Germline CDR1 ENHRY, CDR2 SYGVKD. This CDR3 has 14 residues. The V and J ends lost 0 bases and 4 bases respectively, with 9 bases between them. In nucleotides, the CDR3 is TGTGCCATCAGTGAGTCTCGGCAGATCTATGGCTACACCTTC. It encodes CAISESRQIYGYTF.

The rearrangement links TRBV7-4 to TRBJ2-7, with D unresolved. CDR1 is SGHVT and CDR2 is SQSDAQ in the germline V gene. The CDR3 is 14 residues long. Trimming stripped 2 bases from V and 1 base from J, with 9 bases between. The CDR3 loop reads CASSLPRGSYEQYF. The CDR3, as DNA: TGTGCCAGCAGCTTACCGCGTGGGTCCTACGAGCAGTACTTC.

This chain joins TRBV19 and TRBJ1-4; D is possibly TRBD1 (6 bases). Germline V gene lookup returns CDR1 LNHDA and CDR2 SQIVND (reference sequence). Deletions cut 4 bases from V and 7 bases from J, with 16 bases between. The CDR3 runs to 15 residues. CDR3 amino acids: CASSTQGGIGEKLFF. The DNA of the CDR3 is TGTGCCAGTAGTACACAGGGAGGAATCGGTGAAAAACTGTTTTTT.

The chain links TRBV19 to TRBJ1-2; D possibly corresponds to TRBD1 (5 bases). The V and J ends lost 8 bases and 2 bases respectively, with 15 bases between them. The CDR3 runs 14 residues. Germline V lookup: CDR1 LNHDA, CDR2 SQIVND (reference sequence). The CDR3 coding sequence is TGTGCCAGTGAGAGAGGGGATTCGAACTATGGCTACACCTTC. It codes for CASERGDSNYGYTF.

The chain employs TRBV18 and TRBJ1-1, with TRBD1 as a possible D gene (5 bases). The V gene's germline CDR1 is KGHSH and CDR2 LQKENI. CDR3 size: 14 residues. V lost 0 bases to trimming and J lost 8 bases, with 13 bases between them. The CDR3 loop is CASSPPSGYSEAFF. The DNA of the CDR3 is TGTGCCAGCTCACCACCGTCAGGGTACTCAGAAGCTTTCTTT.